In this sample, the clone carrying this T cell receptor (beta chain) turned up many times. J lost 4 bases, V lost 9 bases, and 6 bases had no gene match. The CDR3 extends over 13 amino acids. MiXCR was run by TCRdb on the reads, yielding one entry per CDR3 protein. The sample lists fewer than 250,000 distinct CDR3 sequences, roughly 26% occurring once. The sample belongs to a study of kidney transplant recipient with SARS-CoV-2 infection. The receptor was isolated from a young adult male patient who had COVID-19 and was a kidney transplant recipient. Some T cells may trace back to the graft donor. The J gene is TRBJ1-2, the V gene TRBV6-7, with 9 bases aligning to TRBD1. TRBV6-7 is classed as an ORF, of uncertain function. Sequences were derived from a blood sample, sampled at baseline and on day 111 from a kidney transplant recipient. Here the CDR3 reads CARTGQGTYGYTF. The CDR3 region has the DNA TGTGCCAGGACGGGACAGGGAACCTATGGCTACACCTTC.